This T cell receptor (beta chain) was retrieved from a study of cytomegalovirus exposure and HLA in healthy donors. Across the study: Clustering assigned approximately 79% of the roughly 370 genotyped donors to the Caucasian-associated ancestry cluster. Study results and limitations: HLA allele associations emerged for about 16,000 TCR beta sequences in a later analysis, at 0.05 false discovery rate. A list of 150 or so TCR beta chains associated with cytomegalovirus was given.

From germline, CDR1 is SGHNT and CDR2 YYREEE (reference sequence). The trim removed 4 bases at V and 4 bases at J, leaving 6 bases unmatched. The CDR3 spans 14 residues. The PCR ran on 60 Vbeta and 13 Jbeta primers. Libraries were prepared by immunoSEQ multiplex PCR; TCRdb keeps only in-frame clonotypes and omits some of them. The sample holds about 160,000 clones, 60% to 85% seen once. This clone was seen only once. The target antigen is unknown. Other DNA sequences of this sample code for an identical CDR3. The TCR originated in a woman aged 50 to 60 in good health and CMV-seropositive. The material sequenced was PBMCs. This chain joins TRBV5-4 and TRBJ1-2; TRBD1 matches at 8 bases. The CDR3 DNA sequence: TGTGCCAGCAGCCCCGGACAGGGAGGCTATGGCTACACCTTC. Its protein is CASSPGQGGYGYTF.